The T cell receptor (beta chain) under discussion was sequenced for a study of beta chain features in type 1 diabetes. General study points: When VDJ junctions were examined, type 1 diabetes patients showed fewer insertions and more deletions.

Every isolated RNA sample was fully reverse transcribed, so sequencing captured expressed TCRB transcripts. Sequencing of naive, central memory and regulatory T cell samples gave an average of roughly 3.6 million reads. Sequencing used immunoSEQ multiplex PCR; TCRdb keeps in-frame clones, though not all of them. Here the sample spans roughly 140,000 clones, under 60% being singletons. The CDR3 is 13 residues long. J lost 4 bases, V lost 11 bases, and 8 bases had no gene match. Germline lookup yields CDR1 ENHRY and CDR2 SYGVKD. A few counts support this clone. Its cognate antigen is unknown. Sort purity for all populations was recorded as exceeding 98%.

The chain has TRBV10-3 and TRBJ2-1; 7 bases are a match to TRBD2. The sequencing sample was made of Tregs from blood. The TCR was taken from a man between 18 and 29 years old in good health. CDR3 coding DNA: TGTGCCGCTAGGGAGGGCCAATACAATGAGCAGTTCTTC. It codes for CAAREGQYNEQFF.